The rows below give T cell receptor beta chains drawn from one sample of a study of blood T cell repertoires in COVID-19. Generated by immunoSEQ multiplex PCR, the TCRdb table keeps only in-frame clones and is missing some. The top ten clones hold 15% to 18% of a sample with a few hundred thousand clones, more than 65% of them seen once. Input material: peripheral blood. The receptors were sampled from a person aged 65-85 years with COVID-19, enrolled during active disease. The CDR3 runs from the conserved cysteine through the conserved F or W. Only some rows state a clone size, as once, few, many or a class for expanded clones.

V	size	J	CDR3
TRBV28	NA	TRBJ2-6	CASRRSGANVLTF
TRBV28	NA	TRBJ1-2	CASTLGPGQGVGYTF
TRBV6-1	few	TRBJ1-5	CASSEARMSQHF
TRBV14	NA	TRBJ1-1	CASSPGGGTNTEAFF
TRBV7-2	NA	TRBJ2-7	CASSLGPVASGIPYEQYF
TRBV28	NA	TRBJ2-1	CASSPMTSGRARLVFNEQFF
TRBV7-9	NA	TRBJ2-5	CASSFRQGTQETQYF
TRBV11-2	few	TRBJ2-7	CASSSIRTAPYEQYF
TRBV19	NA	TRBJ2-2	CASSIPPGLLGQGVPGELFF
TRBV7-2	NA	TRBJ2-2	CASSLAILAHGELFF
TRBV5-5	NA	TRBJ2-3	CASSLGDSVPDTQYF
TRBV28	many	TRBJ1-4	CASSSGPGNEKLFF
TRBV25-1	NA	TRBJ2-1	CASSEYPIPPYNEQFF
TRBV24-1	NA	TRBJ2-5	CATSDSGLAGRETQYF
TRBV27	NA	TRBJ2-1	CASSLGQIYNEQFF
TRBV28	once	TRBJ1-4	CASSSPQGIVLFF
TRBV5-4	NA	TRBJ1-1	CASSLTANTEAFF
TRBV5-1	NA	TRBJ2-3	CASSLELLDTQYF
TRBV5-4	NA	TRBJ2-4	CASSLEPQTGNIQYF
TRBV7-2	NA	TRBJ1-6	CASSLPGTGGNNSPLHF
TRBV28	NA	TRBJ1-1	CASSLDRARDEAFF
TRBV18	NA	TRBJ1-5	CASSLRTGGAGNQPQHF
TRBV3-1/TRBV3-2	NA	TRBJ2-3	CASSPGLAGGGGGTDTQYF